The 7 T cell receptor beta chains below were found in one sample sequenced in a study of identical twins. A single record per CDR3 protein comes from TCRdb applying MiXCR to the 5' RACE reads. The sample holds 500,000 to 700,000 distinct CDR3 sequences, 7% to 7.5% seen once. This sample was also put to use in a study of yellow fever vaccine responses in identical twins.

Input material: PBMCs. The source of these receptors is a woman in her late teens or twenties in good health.

This clonotype was detected a few times. V usage is TRBV7-2 and J usage is TRBJ1-6; D is unclear. Germline V gene data show CDR1 as SGHTA and CDR2 as FQGNSA. CDR3 length: 15 residues. V was shortened by 1 base and J by 9 bases, with 13 bases between the two germline ends. CDR3 sequence reads: CASSLESQPSSPLHF. In nucleotides, the CDR3 is TGTGCCAGCAGCTTAGAGTCCCAACCCAGTTCACCCCTCCACTTT.

This chain links TRBV7-9 with TRBJ2-5; TRBD1 matches at 7 bases. The CDR3 extends over 13 amino acids. Germline loops: CDR1 SEHNR, CDR2 FQNEAQ (reference sequence). With 5 bases clipped from V and 4 bases from J, the junction kept 4 bases outside the gene matches. The DNA of the CDR3 is TGTGCCAGCAGCGGATCAGGGGGAGAGACCCAGTACTTC. Translation: CASSGSGGETQYF.

The chain carries TRBV20-1 and TRBJ2-5, with 8 bases matching TRBD2. Looked up from germline, CDR1 is DFQATT and CDR2 is SNEGSKA (reference sequence). Trimming took 6 bases from V and 7 from J; bases not matched to a gene: 13. The CDR3 covers 14 residues. The CDR3 DNA reads as TGCAGTGCCCATCGGGGGGGTGACGAGGGGACCCAGTACTTC. Its protein is CSAHRGGDEGTQYF.

This chain joins TRBV12-5 and TRBJ2-2, with 7 bases aligning to TRBD2. Germline V lookup: CDR1 LGHNT, CDR2 FRNRAP. This CDR3 region has 19 residues. Trimming at V came to 5 bases and at J to 3 bases, leaving 18 bases not matched to a gene. The CDR3 is CASGPRLEVGLPYTGELFF. The DNA of the CDR3 is TGTGCTAGTGGTCCCCGCTTAGAAGTGGGACTACCCTACACCGGGGAGCTGTTTTTT.

This clonotype was seen more than once but under ten times. The genes are TRBV20-1 and TRBJ2-7; the match to TRBD1 covers 10 bases. Looked up from germline, CDR1 is DFQATT and CDR2 is SNEGSKA (reference sequence). V shed 4 bases, J shed 2 bases, and the junction held 8 bases outside the gene matches. The CDR3 loop spans 15 amino acids. DNA for the CDR3: TGCAGTGCTACCCGACAGGGGGCGACCACCTACGAGCAGTACTTC. Translated: CSATRQGATTYEQYF.

This CDR3 is CASSPPDSRPGELFF. CDR3 coding DNA: TGTGCCAGCAGCCCCCCGGACAGCCGACCCGGGGAGCTGTTTTTT. V and J are TRBV7-9 and TRBJ2-2; D is possibly TRBD1 (6 bases). The CDR3 runs to 15 residues. The germline V and J ends were trimmed by 5 bases and 6 bases, with 16 bases remaining between them. The germline gives CDR1 SEHNR, CDR2 FQNEAQ (reference sequence).

This clonotype was observed a few times. This chain joins TRBV7-9 and TRBJ2-1, with D possibly being TRBD2 (7 bases). The germline gives CDR1 SEHNR, CDR2 FQNEAQ (reference sequence). V dropped 1 base and J dropped 8 bases, with 21 bases sitting between them. The length of the CDR3 is 17 residues. The CDR3 nucleotides read TGTGCCAGCAGCTTAGATGAAACTGGGGGGGCGGTTGATGAGCAGTTCTTC. As protein: CASSLDETGGAVDEQFF.